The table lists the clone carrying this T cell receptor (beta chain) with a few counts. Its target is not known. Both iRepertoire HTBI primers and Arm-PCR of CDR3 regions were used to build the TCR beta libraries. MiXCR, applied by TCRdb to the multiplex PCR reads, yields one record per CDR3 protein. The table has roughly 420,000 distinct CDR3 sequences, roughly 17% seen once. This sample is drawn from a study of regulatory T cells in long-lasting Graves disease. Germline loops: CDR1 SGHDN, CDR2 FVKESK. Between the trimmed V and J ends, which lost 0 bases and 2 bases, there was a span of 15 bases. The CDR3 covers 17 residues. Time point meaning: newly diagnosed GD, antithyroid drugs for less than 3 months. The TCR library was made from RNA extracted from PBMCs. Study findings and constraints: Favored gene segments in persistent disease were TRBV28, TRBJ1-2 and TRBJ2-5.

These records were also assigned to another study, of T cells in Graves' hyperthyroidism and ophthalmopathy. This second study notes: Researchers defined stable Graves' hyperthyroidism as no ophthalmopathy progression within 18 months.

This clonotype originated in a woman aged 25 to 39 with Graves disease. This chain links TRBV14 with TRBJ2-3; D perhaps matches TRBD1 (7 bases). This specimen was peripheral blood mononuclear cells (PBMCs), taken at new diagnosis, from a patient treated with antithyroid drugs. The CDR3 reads CASSQDWGDRDTDTQYF. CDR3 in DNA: TGTGCCAGCAGCCAAGATTGGGGGGACAGAGACACAGATACGCAGTATTTT.